This TCR beta chain was sequenced in a study of OX40 agonist ivuxolimab in advanced cancers. Produced via immunoSEQ multiplex PCR; TCRdb's table is partial and in-frame only. The sample lists just under 100,000 clones, 94% occurring once. CDR1 and CDR2 (germline): SGHRS, YFSETQ. J lost 5 bases, V lost 5 bases, and 8 bases had no gene match. The CDR3 is 14 residues long. Sequenced material: CD4+ or CD8+ T cells sorted from blood, taken in a trial of the OX40 agonist ivuxolimab. This chain connects TRBV5-1 to TRBJ2-7; TRBD1 matches at 9 bases. The sequence was obtained from an adult with an advanced solid tumor such as melanoma, head and neck, liver or kidney cancer. The CDR3 sequence is CASRPGTGQNEQYF. The CDR3 DNA follows: TGCGCCAGCAGACCCGGGACAGGGCAGAACGAGCAGTACTTC.